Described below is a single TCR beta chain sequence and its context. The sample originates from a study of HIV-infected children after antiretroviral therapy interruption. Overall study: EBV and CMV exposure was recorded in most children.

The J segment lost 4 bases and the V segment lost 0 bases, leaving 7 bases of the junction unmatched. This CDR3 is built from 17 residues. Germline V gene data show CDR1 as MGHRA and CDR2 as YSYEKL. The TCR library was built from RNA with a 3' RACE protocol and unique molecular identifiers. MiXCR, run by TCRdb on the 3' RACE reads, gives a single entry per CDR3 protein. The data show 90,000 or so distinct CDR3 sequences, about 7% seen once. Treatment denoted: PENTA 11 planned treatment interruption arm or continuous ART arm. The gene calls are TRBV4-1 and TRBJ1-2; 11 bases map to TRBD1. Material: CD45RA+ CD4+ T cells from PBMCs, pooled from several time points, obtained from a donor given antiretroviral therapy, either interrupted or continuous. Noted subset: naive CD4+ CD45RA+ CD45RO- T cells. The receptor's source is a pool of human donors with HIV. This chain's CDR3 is CASSQEGGGQGGYGYTF. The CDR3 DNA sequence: TGCGCCAGCAGCCAAGAGGGGGGGGGACAGGGGGGCTATGGCTACACCTTC.